The clone carrying this T cell receptor beta chain occurred a few times. Isolation of PBMCs gave at least 7 million cells per sample. This specimen belongs to a study of blood T cells in healthy people across ages. J was trimmed by 0 bases and V by 0 bases; bases with no gene match: 3. The CDR3 has 16 amino acids. The V gene's germline CDR1 is LGHNA and CDR2 YSLEER. For the second PCR, which ran for 7 to 11 cycles, a sample-barcoded 5' primer and a J-beta primer mix were used. Via MiXCR, TCRdb re-called the 5' RACE reads, giving one row per CDR3 protein. The sample lists 800,000 or so distinct CDR3 sequences, roughly 25% seen once, with approximately 4% in the top ten. The sample was also linked to a second study, of T cells of mothers and their children. That work contributes: Evidence of persistent microchimeric T cell clones was absent.

The sequenced sample consisted of blood. V and J are TRBV4-3 and TRBJ2-7; TRBD2 matches at 9 bases. The receptor was derived from a boy aged 5-17 years in good health. CDR3 sequence reads: CASSQDLAGTSYEQYF. The CDR3 DNA reads as TGCGCCAGCAGCCAAGATCTAGCGGGAACCTCCTACGAGCAGTACTTC.